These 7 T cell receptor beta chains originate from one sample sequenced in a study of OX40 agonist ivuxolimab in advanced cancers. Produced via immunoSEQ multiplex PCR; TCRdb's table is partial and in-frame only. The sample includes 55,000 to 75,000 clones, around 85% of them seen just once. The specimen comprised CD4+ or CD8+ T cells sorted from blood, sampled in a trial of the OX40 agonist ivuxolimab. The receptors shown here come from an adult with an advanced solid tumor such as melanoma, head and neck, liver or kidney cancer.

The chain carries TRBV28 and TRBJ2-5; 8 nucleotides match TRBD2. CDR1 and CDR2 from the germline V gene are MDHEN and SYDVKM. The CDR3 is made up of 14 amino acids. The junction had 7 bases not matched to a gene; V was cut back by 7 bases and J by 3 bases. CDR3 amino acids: CASKAGGSEETQYF. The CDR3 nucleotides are TGTGCCAGCAAGGCGGGAGGTTCGGAAGAGACCCAGTACTTC.

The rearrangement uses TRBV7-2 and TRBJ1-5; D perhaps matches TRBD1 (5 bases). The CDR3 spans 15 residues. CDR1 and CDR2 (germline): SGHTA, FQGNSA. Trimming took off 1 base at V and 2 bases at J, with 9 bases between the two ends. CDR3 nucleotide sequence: TGTGCCAGCAGCTTAGGCAGGGTGGGCAATCAGCCCCAGCATTTT. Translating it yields CASSLGRVGNQPQHF.

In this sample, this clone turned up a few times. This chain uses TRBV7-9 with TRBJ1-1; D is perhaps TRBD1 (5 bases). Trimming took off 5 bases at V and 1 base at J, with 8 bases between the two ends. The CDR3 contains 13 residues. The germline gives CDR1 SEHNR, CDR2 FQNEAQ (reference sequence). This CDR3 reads CASSPRGNTEAFF. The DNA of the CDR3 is TGTGCCAGCAGCCCAAGGGGGAACACTGAAGCTTTCTTT.

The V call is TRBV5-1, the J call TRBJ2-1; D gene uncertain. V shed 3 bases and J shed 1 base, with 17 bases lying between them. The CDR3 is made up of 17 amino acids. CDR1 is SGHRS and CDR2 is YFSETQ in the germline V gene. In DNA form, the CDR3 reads TGCGCCAGCAGCTCCAAAGTACCGGCTAGGTCCTACAATGAGCAGTTCTTC. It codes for CASSSKVPARSYNEQFF. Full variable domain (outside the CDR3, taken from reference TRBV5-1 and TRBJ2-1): KAGVTQTPRYLIKTRGQQVTLSCSPISGHRSVSWYQQTPGQGLQFLFEYFSETQRNKGNFPGRFSGRQFSNSRSEMNVSTLELGDSALYLCASSSKVPARSYNEQFFGPGTRLTVL.

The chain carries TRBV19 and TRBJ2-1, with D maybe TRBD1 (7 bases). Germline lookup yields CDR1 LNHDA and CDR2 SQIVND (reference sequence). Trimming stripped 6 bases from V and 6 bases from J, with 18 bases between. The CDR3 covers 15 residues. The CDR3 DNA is TGTGCCAGTAGGAAACTAGGCGGGGACAGCAATGAGCAGTTCTTC. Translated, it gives CASRKLGGDSNEQFF.

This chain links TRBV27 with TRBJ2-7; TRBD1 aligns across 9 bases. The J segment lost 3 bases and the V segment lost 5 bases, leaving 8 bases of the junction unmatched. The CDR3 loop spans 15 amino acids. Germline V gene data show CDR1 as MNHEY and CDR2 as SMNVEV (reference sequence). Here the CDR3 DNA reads TGTGCCAGCAGTCCTTCCGACAGGGGGAGCTACGAGCAGTACTTC. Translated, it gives CASSPSDRGSYEQYF.

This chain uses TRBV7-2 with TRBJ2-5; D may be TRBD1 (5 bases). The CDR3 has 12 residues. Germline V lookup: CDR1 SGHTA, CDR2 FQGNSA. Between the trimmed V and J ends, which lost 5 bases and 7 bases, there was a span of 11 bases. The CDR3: CASSPDSATQYF. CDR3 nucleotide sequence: TGTGCCAGCAGCCCAGACAGCGCGACCCAGTACTTC.